This TCR beta chain appears in the sequencing data of a study of T cell repertoires and Cas9 in healthy adults. Background on the study: Multi-effector potency, cytotoxicity and lineage were assessed in SpCas9-reactive CD4 and CD8 T cells. The study, taken as a whole, reports: Reportedly, SpCas9-reactive effector T cell proliferation and function were mitigated by SpCas9-reactive Tregs in vitro.

This clone was recorded only once. The antigen is undetermined. V lost 8 bases, J lost 8 bases, and 12 bases lay in between. The CDR3 runs 12 residues. The germline V gene encodes CDR1 MDHEN and CDR2 SYDVKM. Using immunoSEQ multiplex PCR, the repertoire was profiled, and TCRdb retains in-frame clones only, with some absent. Among some 15,000 clones, approximately 89% were seen once, and the ten largest hold roughly 1.5%. The chain joins TRBV28 to TRBJ1-4; D is perhaps TRBD1 (5 bases). This sequence originates from a human donor in good health. Sequences were obtained from Tregs (CD4+, CD25+, CD127-, CD137-, CD154-) from PBMCs; culture status not recorded. The CDR3 spells CASCGAREKLFF. CDR3 nucleotides: TGTGCCAGCTGTGGGGCGCGGGAAAAACTGTTTTTT.